This TCR beta chain was sequenced for a study of neurological immune-mediated disorders (dated 2019 in TCRdb). At the level of the whole study: Of the approximately 34 multiple sclerosis patients, some 30 had relapsing-remitting MS and 3 had secondary progressive MS. Peripheral blood TCR-beta repertoires from patients with HTLV-I-associated myelopathy (HAM/TSP), patients with multiple sclerosis, and healthy controls were compared in the study using UMI-based sequencing. Of the roughly 71 subjects in the cohort, around 15 were HAM/TSP patients, about 35 were multiple sclerosis patients, and 20 were healthy controls. Longitudinal samples, technical triplicates and paired sorted CD4+ and CD8+ T-cell subsets, alongside PBMC samples, were included among the roughly 100 TCR-beta libraries.

For unsorted PBMC libraries, 2 million PBMCs were used after storage in RNAlater at -80 degrees C until RNA extraction. Multiple sclerosis patients were enrolled in a US clinical protocol evaluating disease progression by magnetic resonance imaging. Peripheral blood underwent Ficoll-Hypaque density gradient centrifugation to isolate PBMCs, which were then cryopreserved in liquid nitrogen. The study at large found these results: In a phylogenetic analysis, the repertoires of 18 out of 34 MS patients fell into a single cluster of related CDR3 sequences, pointing to a possible signature at the repertoire level. No identical CDR3 amino acid sequences were shared among expanded clones across subjects, suggesting private TCR-beta repertoires in all groups. TCR clonal expansion was greatest in HAM/TSP patients and smallest in MS patients, who ranked below even healthy controls. The MS cluster was not associated with any clinical or MRI features, and the authors stated that larger cohorts are needed.

cDNA was synthesized by template-switch 5'RACE using a primer with a 10-nucleotide random unique molecular identifier that tagged each TCR transcript. Each sequencing run produced over 200 million TCR-beta sequences covering 15-18 subjects. Total RNA was extracted with the RNeasy kit. TCR-beta VDJ regions were amplified with primers for the TCR constant region and the 5'RACE anchor, using the KAPA Real-time Library Amplification kit. Sample indexes and Illumina adaptors were added in a first PCR, and a second PCR then increased library yield. The roughly 650 bp TCR product was size-selected on a 2% E-gel SizeSelection system after Ampure bead purification. Before pooling, libraries had their quality checked on a Bioanalyzer, their concentration measured with Qubit, and their quantity determined with the Kapa Library Quantification kit. Libraries were sequenced paired-end 2 x 150 bp on an Illumina HiSeq 2500. To increase sequence diversity, about 23-32% phiX was spiked into each library pool. The paper's processing steps were these. Quality-filtered reads were processed with the UMI-based MiGEC pipeline, which removed over 90% of raw TCR sequences during error correction. IMGT germline references were used for aligning VDJ genes, and each clonotype was defined as a unique CDR3 amino acid sequence together with its V-J genes. Clonal expansion, Shannon diversity, and CDR3 relatedness (CalcPairwiseDistances, ClusterSamples) were evaluated with VDJtools, and phylogenetic trees were built with CLCbio workbench. A clone was classed as expanded if it had 8 or more unique UMIs, a cutoff based on coefficient-of-variation modelling across technical triplicates. The public reads were reprocessed in TCRdb via fastp at Q25 and MiXCR, keeping in-frame beta chains. Each entry merges the rows of one CDR3 protein and shows their most common DNA and genes. The V and J calls come from TCRdb's annotation, not from the publication. In all, the sample holds approximately 37,000 distinct CDR3 sequences, and 3.5% to 4% of those were seen once. The biggest ten clones account for 2% to 2.5% of the sample.

CDR1 SGHRS and CDR2 YFSETQ are derived from the germline V gene. Trimmed from V: 4 bases; trimmed from J: 4 bases; junction bases lacking a gene match: 7. From cysteine to phenylalanine, the CDR3 is 16 amino acids long. The DNA shown is the 48-base CDR3, in frame from base 1. This clonotype was seen repeatedly, ten times or more. No antigen is known for it. Base qualities are not at hand, and no much larger clone is one base apart. The receptor comes from a man between 25 and 39 years old with multiple sclerosis. The V and J segments used are TRBV5-1 and TRBJ2-1; TRBD2 agrees with 11 junctional bases. Material: PBMCs. The DNA sequence is TGCGCCAGCAGCGGACCCGGGACTAGCGGTTACAATGAGCAGTTCTTC. Its protein reads: CASSGPGTSGYNEQFF.